This TCR beta chain was retrieved from a study of cytomegalovirus exposure and HLA in healthy donors. This table comes from immunoSEQ multiplex PCR, and its TCRdb copy is limited to in-frame clones, with some not included. The sample carries approximately 150,000 clones, about 89% recorded once. CDR3 length equals 17 residues. Germline CDR1 reads LGHNA; CDR2 reads YSLEER. The J segment lost 7 bases and the V segment lost 3 bases, leaving 8 bases of the junction unmatched. This clone was observed a handful of times. The source is a man between 18 and 35 years old in good health and CMV-seronegative. The sequencing sample was made of PBMCs. This sequence joins TRBV4-3 and TRBJ2-1, with 14 bases lining up with TRBD2. The CDR3 loop is CASSQAPGLAGENEQFF. CDR3 in DNA: TGCGCCAGCAGCCAGGCTCCGGGACTAGCGGGAGAGAATGAGCAGTTCTTC.